The 27 T cell receptor beta chains listed next were all sequenced from one sample in a study of beta chain features in type 1 diabetes. All of the isolated RNA was reverse transcribed, so expressed TCRB transcripts were sequenced. Assay used: immunoSEQ multiplex PCR; TCRdb lists only in-frame clones, some missing. Of about 620,000 clones listed, 15% are singletons. The sample consisted of naive CD4+ T cells from blood. The receptors come from a young man in good health.

This clone was seen a handful of times. This chain joins TRBV7-9 and TRBJ2-2, with 12 nucleotides matching TRBD2. The CDR3 length is 18 residues. Germline assignment: CDR1 SEHNR and CDR2 FQNEAQ (reference sequence). J lost 5 bases, V lost 5 bases, and 12 bases had no gene match. CDR3 in amino acids: CASSPRLAGDGWTGELFF. The CDR3 DNA reads TGTGCCAGCAGCCCCCGACTAGCGGGAGACGGTTGGACCGGGGAGCTGTTTTTT.

There are a few counts of this clone. This chain joins TRBV5-6 and TRBJ1-6; D may be TRBD1 (5 bases). Germline values: CDR1 SGHDT, CDR2 YYEEEE. The CDR3 has 14 amino acids. V lost 0 bases and J lost 10, with 11 bases in between. CDR3 DNA sequence: TGTGCCAGCAGCTTGGGAGGCAGGGAATCACCCCTCCACTTT. Its protein product is CASSLGGRESPLHF. Supplemented by reference TRBV5-6 and TRBJ1-6, the full variable domain reads DAGVTQSPTHLIKTRGQQVTLRCSPKSGHDTVSWYQQALGQGPQFIFQYYEEEERQRGNFPDRFSGHQFPNYSSELNVNALLLGDSALYLCASSLGGRESPLHFGNGTRLTVT.

J is TRBJ2-7 and V is TRBV27; 7 bases are shared with TRBD1. V dropped 5 bases and J dropped 4; count of bases not matched to a gene: 5. CDR1 MNHEY and CDR2 SMNVEV come from the germline V gene (reference sequence). The CDR3 length is 13 residues. In DNA form, the CDR3 reads TGTGCCAGCAGTACGACAGGGATGTACGAGCAGTACTTC. It specifies CASSTTGMYEQYF.

This clone was counted a few times. The chain uses TRBV4-3 and TRBJ1-1, with a possible D match to TRBD1 (5 bases). The CDR3 loop spans 18 amino acids. Trimming shortened V by 1 base and J by 1 base, and 19 bases separated the two germline ends. The V gene's germline CDR1 is LGHNA and CDR2 YSLEER. The CDR3 DNA sequence: TGCGCCAGCAGCCAAGGCGGATTGATGGGGCGATGGAACACTGAAGCTTTCTTT. It encodes CASSQGGLMGRWNTEAFF.

This clone was detected a few times. The rearrangement links TRBV15 to TRBJ2-7; D is unclear. The CDR3 consists of 14 residues. Germline CDR1 and CDR2: LNHNV and YYDKDF (reference sequence). V was cut by 1 base and J by 0 bases, with 7 bases left in between. CDR3 loop: CATSRARTSYEQYF. The CDR3 bases are TGTGCCACCAGCAGAGCCCGTACCTCCTACGAGCAGTACTTC.

The V call is TRBV29-1, the J call TRBJ2-3, with 9 bases identical to TRBD2. The CDR3 is 13 residues long. Germline lookup yields CDR1 SQVTM and CDR2 ANQGSEA. V lost 5 bases and J lost 1; bases outside the gene matches: 1. The chain's CDR3 is CSVWTSGTDTQYF. Here the CDR3 DNA reads TGCAGCGTTTGGACTAGCGGCACAGATACGCAGTATTTT.

This clone has just a few counts. V and J are TRBV7-9 and TRBJ2-7; possibly TRBD2 for D (6 bases). CDR1 is SEHNR and CDR2 is FQNEAQ in the germline V gene (reference sequence). Trimming left V 1 base short and J 4 bases short, with 14 bases between. CDR3 size: 15 residues. The CDR3 DNA is TGTGCCAGCAGCTTAGATCGCGGGATTGAGTACGAGCAGTACTTC. Amino acids: CASSLDRGIEYEQYF. Full variable domain (remainder filled in from reference TRBV7-9 and TRBJ2-7): DTGVSQNPRHKITKRGQNVTFRCDPISEHNRLYWYRQTLGQGPEFLTYFQNEAQLEKSRLLSDRFSAERPKGSFSTLEIQRTEQGDSAMYLCASSLDRGIEYEQYFGPGTRLTVT.

V usage is TRBV5-4 and J usage is TRBJ1-2; 9 bases fit TRBD1. This CDR3 has 14 amino acids. Germline CDR1 reads SGHNT; CDR2 reads YYREEE (reference sequence). Trimming took 6 bases from V and 5 from J; bases not matched to a gene: 8. The CDR3 DNA reads TGTGCCAGCACCCCGGGACAGGGTAGATATGGCTACACCTTC. It encodes CASTPGQGRYGYTF.

The V and J genes are TRBV18 and TRBJ2-4; D might be TRBD1 (5 bases). V was clipped by 6 bases and J by 0 bases, with 12 bases between them. Germline V gene lookup returns CDR1 KGHSH and CDR2 LQKENI. The CDR3 is 15 amino acids. DNA of the CDR3: TGTGCCAGCTCTCGCGAAACAGGAGCCAAAAACATTCAGTACTTC. Translation: CASSRETGAKNIQYF.

The chain uses TRBV10-3 and TRBJ2-3, with D possibly matching TRBD2 (6 bases). The CDR3 is made up of 13 amino acids. CDR1 is ENHRY, CDR2 SYGVKD, per germline. V lost 11 bases to trimming and J lost 1 base, with 13 bases between them. This CDR3 reads CAGAASGTDTQYF. The CDR3 DNA is TGTGCCGGGGCTGCTAGCGGCACAGATACGCAGTATTTT.

This clone has just a few counts. V usage is TRBV18 and J usage is TRBJ2-5; D not certain. Germline V CDR1 and CDR2: KGHSH, LQKENI. There are 15 residues in the CDR3. Trimming took off 2 bases at V and 0 bases at J, with 10 bases between the two ends. CDR3 sequence reads: CASSPMGNYQETQYF. CDR3 nucleotides: TGTGCCAGCTCACCAATGGGCAACTACCAAGAGACCCAGTACTTC.

This clone showed up just a few times. J is TRBJ2-3 and V is TRBV10-3, with D possibly being TRBD1 or TRBD2 (5 bases each). CDR3 size: 15 residues. Germline V gives CDR1 ENHRY, CDR2 SYGVKD. V lost 6 bases and J 0 bases, leaving 13 bases between the germline ends. CDR3 region: CAISTGTLSTDTQYF. The CDR3 coding sequence is TGTGCCATCAGCACCGGGACGCTGAGCACAGATACGCAGTATTTT.

This clone turned up a few times. The chain recombines TRBV6-5 with TRBJ1-2; D not resolved. The CDR3 runs to 13 residues. Deletions cut 5 bases from V and 4 bases from J, with 11 bases between. The germline V gene has CDR1 MNHEY and CDR2 SVGAGI. CDR3 sequence reads: CASSTGVPYGYTF. CDR3 in DNA: TGTGCCAGCAGTACGGGAGTTCCCTATGGCTACACCTTC.

The rearrangement joins TRBV11-2 to TRBJ2-4, with D unresolved. CDR3 size: 12 residues. V shed 2 bases and J shed 14 bases, with 13 bases lying between them. Per the germline V gene, CDR1 is SGHAT and CDR2 is FQNNGV. Written as DNA, the CDR3 is TGTGCCAGCAGCTTATCGCCAGGAAGGGAGTACTTC. Encoded protein: CASSLSPGREYF.

For this clone: This CDR3 is also generated by other DNA sequences in the sample. The chain combines TRBV5-1 with TRBJ2-5; TRBD1 matches 7 bases. The CDR3 loop spans 13 amino acids. Trimming cost V 4 bases and J 2 bases; bases outside gene matches: 2. Per the germline V gene, CDR1 is SGHRS and CDR2 is YFSETQ. The CDR3 loop reads CASSRGQQETQYF. In DNA form, the CDR3 reads TGCGCCAGCAGCCGGGGACAGCAAGAGACCCAGTACTTC.

The J gene is TRBJ1-5, the V gene TRBV9; D perhaps matches TRBD1 (5 bases). The CDR3 totals 14 residues. The V gene lost 2 bases and the J gene lost 3 bases, with 9 bases spanning the gap. The germline CDR1 and CDR2 sequences are SGDLS and YYNGEE. CDR3 amino acids: CASSVGGNNQPQHF. CDR3 DNA: TGTGCCAGCAGCGTTGGGGGAAACAATCAGCCCCAGCATTTT.

This clone has a handful of counts. This chain uses TRBV4-2 with TRBJ2-5; 9 bases agree with TRBD2. The V and J ends lost 0 bases and 1 base, in that order; junction bases with no gene match: 12. The germline V gene encodes CDR1 LGHNA and CDR2 YNFKEQ. CDR3 length: 19 residues. Written as DNA, the CDR3 is TGTGCCAGCAGCCAAGAAGAGGTATCGGGACTAGCTGTCCAAGAGACCCAGTACTTC. Its translation is CASSQEEVSGLAVQETQYF.

This clone appeared a few times. V usage is TRBV6-5 and J usage is TRBJ2-7; 10 nucleotides match TRBD1. J lost 3 bases, V lost 6 bases, and 8 bases had no gene match. Germline V gene sequence: CDR1 MNHEY, CDR2 SVGAGI. The length of the CDR3 is 15 residues. CDR3 in amino acids: CASSSMGQGSYEQYF. Here the CDR3 DNA reads TGTGCCAGCAGCTCCATGGGACAGGGGAGCTACGAGCAGTACTTC.

In this sample, this clone turned up a few times. The rearrangement links TRBV7-2 to TRBJ2-4; D is uncertain. V was pared by 5 bases and J by 8 bases, with 13 bases between. CDR1 is SGHTA, CDR2 FQGNSA, per germline. The CDR3 loop spans 13 amino acids. The CDR3 coding sequence is TGTGCCAGCAGCCTAGGCGCGGCGGACATTCAGTACTTC. It encodes CASSLGAADIQYF. The whole variable domain, remainder taken from reference TRBV7-2 and TRBJ2-4, is GAGVSQSPSNKVTEKGKDVELRCDPISGHTALYWYRQSLGQGLEFLIYFQGNSAPDKSGLPSDRFSAERTGGSVSTLTIQRTQQEDSAVYLCASSLGAADIQYFGAGTRLSVL.

This clone has only a few counts. The chain uses TRBV7-3 and TRBJ1-2; D remains unclear. The CDR3 length is 13 residues. The germline gives CDR1 SGHTA, CDR2 FQGTGA. The V end was cut by 0 bases, the J end by 6 bases, with 8 bases between. The CDR3 reads CASSLTASNGYTF. The CDR3, as DNA: TGTGCCAGCAGCTTAACAGCAAGTAATGGCTACACCTTC.

The rearrangement joins TRBV6-1 to TRBJ2-7, with D possibly TRBD2 on 6 matching bases. The CDR3 is made up of 14 amino acids. Per germline, CDR1 MNHNS and CDR2 SASEGT. Trimming shortened V by 9 bases and J by 0 bases, and 15 bases separated the two germline ends. DNA for the CDR3: TGTGCCAGTCTGGGAGGTGGCAGCTCCTACGAGCAGTACTTC. Translated: CASLGGGSSYEQYF.

The chain employs TRBV7-8 and TRBJ2-7; TRBD2 matches at 11 bases. Trimming removed 5 bases from V and 3 bases from J; junction bases left unmatched: 6. The CDR3 covers 15 residues. The germline gives CDR1 SGHVS, CDR2 FQNEAQ. The DNA for the CDR3 is TGTGCCAGCAGCGGCGGGCTAGCGGGAGGCTACGAGCAGTACTTC. It codes for CASSGGLAGGYEQYF.

The chain links TRBV7-2 to TRBJ1-6; D not resolved. Germline CDR1 reads SGHTA; CDR2 reads FQGNSA. CDR3 length equals 13 residues. Trimming removed 5 bases at V and 10 bases at J, with 12 bases between. Written as DNA, the CDR3 is TGTGCCAGCAGCCCCATGAGTGGATCACCCCTCCACTTT. It encodes CASSPMSGSPLHF.

This chain uses TRBV7-2 with TRBJ1-1, with 9 bases identical to TRBD1. There are 17 residues in the CDR3. CDR1 and CDR2 from the germline V gene are SGHTA and FQGNSA. The V and J ends lost 5 bases and 0 bases, in that order; junction bases with no gene match: 10. The CDR3 region is CASSLSGTGFLNTEAFF. The CDR3 DNA reads as TGTGCCAGCAGCCTCTCCGGGACAGGGTTTTTGAACACTGAAGCTTTCTTT.

The chain is built from TRBV11-2 and TRBJ2-7, with 8 bases lining up with TRBD1. This CDR3 has 17 amino acids. Trimming took 1 base from V and 3 from J; bases not matched to a gene: 11. Germline V lookup: CDR1 SGHAT, CDR2 FQNNGV. The CDR3 loop reads CASSLALGGQGLYEQYF. CDR3 in DNA: TGTGCCAGCAGCTTAGCACTCGGAGGACAGGGACTCTACGAGCAGTACTTC.

This clone was detected only a few times. The rearrangement uses TRBV12-5 and TRBJ2-5; D gene ambiguous. The CDR3 totals 13 residues. Trimming pared 7 bases from V and 4 bases from J, leaving 13 bases between. Germline V gene data show CDR1 as LGHNT and CDR2 as FRNRAP. As DNA, the CDR3 is TGTGCTAGTGAATTCGAGTGGGGAGAGACCCAGTACTTC. It translates to CASEFEWGETQYF.

The rearrangement links TRBV27 to TRBJ1-1, with TRBD1 matching over 7 bases. After removal of 6 bases from V and 0 bases from J, the junction contained 7 bases not matched to a gene. This CDR3 spans 15 amino acids. From germline, CDR1 is MNHEY and CDR2 SMNVEV (reference sequence). In DNA, the CDR3 is TGTGCCAGCAGGGGGACAGCCCGTATGAACACTGAAGCTTTCTTT. This translates into CASRGTARMNTEAFF.